The clone carrying this TCR beta chain appeared a single time. Its antigen is currently unknown. Here immunoSEQ multiplex PCR was the method, and the copy in TCRdb shows in-frame clones only, minus some. The table shows under 200,000 clones, with over 70% occurring only once. The data were taken from a study of T cell responses to AZD1222 COVID-19 vaccine. Study-wide findings and caveats: The study reported that nearly half of spike-specific TCRs target unmutated variant regions. Seropositive at baseline were only a handful of AZD1222 recipients.

Trimming cost V 5 bases and J 5 bases; bases outside gene matches: 8. The CDR3 sequence is 15 residues long. Germline V gives CDR1 LNHNV, CDR2 YYDKDF (reference sequence). The input for sequencing was peripheral blood, taken on day 0 of MenACWY control vaccination. This receptor was obtained from an adult in good health. This rearrangement joins TRBV15 to TRBJ1-2; 10 nucleotides agree with TRBD1. CDR3 DNA: TGTGCCACCAGCGCCCGCGGGACAGGGGAATATGGCTACACCTTC. This gives the protein CATSARGTGEYGYTF. Variable domain in full (rest from reference TRBV15 and TRBJ1-2): DAMVIQNPRYQVTQFGKPVTLSCSQTLNHNVMYWYQQKSSQAPKLLFHYYDKDFNNEADTPDNFQSRRPNTSFCFLDIRSPGLGDTAMYLCATSARGTGEYGYTFGSGTRLTVV.